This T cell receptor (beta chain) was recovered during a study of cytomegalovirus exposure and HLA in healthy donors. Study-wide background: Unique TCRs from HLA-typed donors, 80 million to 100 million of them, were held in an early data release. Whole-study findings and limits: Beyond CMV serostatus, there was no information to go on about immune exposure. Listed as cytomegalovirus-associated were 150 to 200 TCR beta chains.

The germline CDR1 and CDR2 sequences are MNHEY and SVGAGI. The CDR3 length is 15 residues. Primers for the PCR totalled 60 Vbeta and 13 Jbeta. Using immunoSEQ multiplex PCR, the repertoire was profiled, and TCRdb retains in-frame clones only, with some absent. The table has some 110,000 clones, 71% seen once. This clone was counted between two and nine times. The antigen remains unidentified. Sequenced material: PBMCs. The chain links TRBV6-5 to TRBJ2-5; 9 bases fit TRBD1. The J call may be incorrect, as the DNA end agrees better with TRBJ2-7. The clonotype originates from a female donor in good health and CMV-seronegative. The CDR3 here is CASSREGTGFYEQYF. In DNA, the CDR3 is TGTGCCAGCAGCCGAGAGGGGACAGGGTTCTACGAGCAGTACTTC.